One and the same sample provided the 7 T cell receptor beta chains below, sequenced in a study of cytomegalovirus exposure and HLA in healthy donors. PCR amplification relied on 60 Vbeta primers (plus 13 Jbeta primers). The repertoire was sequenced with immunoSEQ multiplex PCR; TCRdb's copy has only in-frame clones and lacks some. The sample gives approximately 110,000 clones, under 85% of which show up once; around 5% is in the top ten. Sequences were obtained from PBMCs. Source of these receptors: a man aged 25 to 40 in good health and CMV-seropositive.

The chain's CDR3 is CASSRTGALSTGELFF. As DNA, the CDR3 is TGTGCCAGTAGTAGGACAGGCGCGCTGAGTACCGGGGAGCTGTTTTTT. The genes are TRBV19 and TRBJ2-2, with TRBD1 identical over 7 bases. Losses at the gene ends were 4 bases for V and 5 bases for J; bases not matched to a gene: 10. The CDR3 extends over 16 amino acids. Germline lookup yields CDR1 LNHDA and CDR2 SQIVND (reference sequence).

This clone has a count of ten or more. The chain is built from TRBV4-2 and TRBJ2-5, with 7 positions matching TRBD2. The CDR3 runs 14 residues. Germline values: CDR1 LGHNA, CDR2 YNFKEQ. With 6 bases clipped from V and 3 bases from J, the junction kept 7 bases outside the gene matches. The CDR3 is CASSILSGEETQYF. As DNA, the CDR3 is TGTGCCAGCAGTATCTTAAGCGGGGAAGAGACCCAGTACTTC.

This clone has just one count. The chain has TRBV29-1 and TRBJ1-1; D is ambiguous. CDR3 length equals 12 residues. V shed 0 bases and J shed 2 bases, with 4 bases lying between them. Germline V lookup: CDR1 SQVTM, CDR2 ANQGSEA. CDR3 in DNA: TGCAGCGTTGAAGAATTAAACACTGAAGCTTTCTTT. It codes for CSVEELNTEAFF.

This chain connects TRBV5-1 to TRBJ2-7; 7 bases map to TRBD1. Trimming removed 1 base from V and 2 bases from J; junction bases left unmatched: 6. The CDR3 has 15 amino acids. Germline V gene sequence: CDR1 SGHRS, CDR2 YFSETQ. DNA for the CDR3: TGCGCCAGCAGCTTGCCCGGGACAGTAACCTACGAGCAGTACTTC. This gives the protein CASSLPGTVTYEQYF.

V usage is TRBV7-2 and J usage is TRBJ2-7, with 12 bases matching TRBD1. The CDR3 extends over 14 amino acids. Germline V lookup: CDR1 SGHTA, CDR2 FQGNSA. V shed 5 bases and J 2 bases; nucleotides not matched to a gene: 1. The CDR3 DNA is TGTGCCAGCAGCGGGACAGGGGGCACCTACGAGCAGTACTTC. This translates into CASSGTGGTYEQYF.

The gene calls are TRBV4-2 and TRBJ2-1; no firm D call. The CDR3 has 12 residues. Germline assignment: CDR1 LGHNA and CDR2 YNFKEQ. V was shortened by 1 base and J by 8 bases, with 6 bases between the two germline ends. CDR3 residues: CASSQAVDEQFF. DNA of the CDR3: TGTGCCAGCAGCCAAGCGGTAGATGAGCAGTTCTTC.

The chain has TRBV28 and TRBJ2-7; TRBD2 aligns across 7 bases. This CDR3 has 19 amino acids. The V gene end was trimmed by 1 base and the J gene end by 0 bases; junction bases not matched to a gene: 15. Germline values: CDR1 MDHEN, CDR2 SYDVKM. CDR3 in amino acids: CASSLSRAGVGGSSYEQYF. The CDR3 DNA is TGTGCCAGCAGTTTATCTAGGGCCGGCGTGGGCGGGAGCTCCTACGAGCAGTACTTC.